A single sample is the source of the 26 T cell receptor beta chains below, sequenced in a study of T-cell memory formation after mild COVID-19. TCRdb recomputed calls from the 5' RACE reads with MiXCR, one row per CDR3 protein. Of about 410,000 distinct CDR3 sequences in the sample, about a sixth were seen once. The sequenced material came from PBMCs or a T cell subset sorted from them (not recorded which). The receptors stem from a man between 18 and 35 years old who had mild COVID-19 (a few samples of this study predate the infection). Cell type and time point are not known.

The chain joins TRBV28 to TRBJ2-1; D perhaps matches TRBD2 (6 bases). CDR1 and CDR2 from the germline V gene are MDHEN and SYDVKM. The length of the CDR3 is 14 residues. Trimming removed 6 bases from V and 7 bases from J, with 16 bases in between. The CDR3 is CASRGGGAGNEQFF. The CDR3 coding sequence is TGTGCCAGCAGGGGTGGAGGGGCGGGAAATGAGCAGTTCTTC.

V and J are TRBV14 and TRBJ2-2; TRBD2 might be the D (6 bases). The CDR3 consists of 15 residues. V shed 1 base and J shed 6 bases, with 12 bases lying between them. Germline lookup yields CDR1 SGHDN and CDR2 FVKESK. The CDR3 nucleotides read TGTGCCAGCAGCCAAGTTCGGGGGAGGTCCGGGGAGCTGTTTTTT. It is translated as CASSQVRGRSGELFF.

The chain has TRBV7-2 and TRBJ2-5; the D gene is possibly TRBD1 (5 bases). The V gene's germline CDR1 is SGHTA and CDR2 FQGNSA. Trimming pared 6 bases from V and 2 bases from J, leaving 10 bases between. This CDR3 contains 13 residues. CDR3 in amino acids: CASSSRTQETQYF. CDR3 DNA: TGTGCCAGCAGTTCTCGGACACAAGAGACCCAGTACTTC.

This clonotype was detected many times. The chain carries TRBV7-9 and TRBJ2-7, with D unclear. Trimming removed 1 base at V and 2 bases at J, with 12 bases between. The CDR3 is 15 amino acids. Germline CDR1 SEHNR, CDR2 FQNEAQ (reference sequence). This CDR3 is CASSLEQLSTYEQYF. The CDR3 bases are TGTGCCAGCAGCTTAGAACAGCTAAGCACCTACGAGCAGTACTTC. Full variable domain (rest looked up from reference TRBV7-9 and TRBJ2-7): DTGVSQNPRHKITKRGQNVTFRCDPISEHNRLYWYRQTLGQGPEFLTYFQNEAQLEKSRLLSDRFSAERPKGSFSTLEIQRTEQGDSAMYLCASSLEQLSTYEQYFGPGTRLTVT.

This clonotype was seen a handful of times. The J gene is TRBJ1-2, the V gene TRBV20-1; 7 bases agree with TRBD1. With 2 bases clipped from V and 7 bases from J, the junction kept 10 bases outside the gene matches. Germline values: CDR1 DFQATT, CDR2 SNEGSKA (reference sequence). There are 14 residues in the CDR3. This chain's CDR3 is CSARPRQGVGGYTF. As DNA, the CDR3 is TGCAGTGCTAGACCTAGACAGGGAGTTGGTGGCTACACCTTC.

This clonotype has only a few counts. This chain connects TRBV12-3 or TRBV12-4 to TRBJ2-7; 7 positions match TRBD2. J lost 6 bases, V lost 6 bases, and 14 bases had no gene match. This CDR3 has 15 amino acids. CDR3 bases: TGTGCCAGCAGCCCCTTTGAGCGGGGTGTCTTCGAGCAGTACTTC. Translating gives CASSPFERGVFEQYF.

This clonotype appeared a few times. The V gene is TRBV19, the J gene TRBJ1-5; TRBD1 agrees at 7 bases. This CDR3 has 12 amino acids. Germline V gene sequence: CDR1 LNHDA, CDR2 SQIVND (reference sequence). V was pared by 5 bases and J by 6 bases, with 1 base of the junction left unmatched. CDR3 sequence reads: CASSDRVQPQHF. The CDR3 coding sequence is TGTGCCAGTAGTGACAGGGTTCAGCCCCAGCATTTT. The full variable domain, with the rest looked up from reference TRBV19 and TRBJ1-5, is DGGITQSPKYLFRKEGQNVTLSCEQNLNHDAMYWYRQDPGQGLRLIYYSQIVNDFQKGDIAEGYSVSREKKESFPLTVTSAQKNPTAFYLCASSDRVQPQHFGDGTRLSIL.

V gene TRBV10-3 combines with J gene TRBJ2-2, with a tentative D call TRBD1 (5 bases). The CDR3 is 14 residues long. CDR1 is ENHRY, CDR2 SYGVKD, per germline. Trimming removed 6 bases from V and 3 bases from J, with 11 bases in between. The CDR3 is CAIRSQGDTGELFF. As DNA, the CDR3 is TGTGCCATCAGGAGCCAGGGCGACACCGGGGAGCTGTTTTTT.

CDR3: CASSGGGQGHFSGANVLTF. The CDR3 nucleotides are TGTGCCAGCAGCGGGGGAGGACAGGGCCACTTCTCTGGGGCCAACGTCCTGACTTTC. The J gene is TRBJ2-6, the V gene TRBV7-6, with 8 bases aligning to TRBD1. CDR1 and CDR2 from the germline V gene are SGHVS and FNYEAQ. V lost 5 bases, J lost 0 bases, and 12 bases stayed unmatched. This CDR3 is built from 19 residues.

V and J are TRBV20-1 and TRBJ1-5; 9 nucleotides match TRBD1. J gave up 6 bases and V 0 bases, and 12 bases lay outside the gene matches. Germline loops: CDR1 DFQATT, CDR2 SNEGSKA (reference sequence). The CDR3 loop spans 17 amino acids. The CDR3 DNA sequence: TGCAGTGCTAGAGACGCGCCCGGGACAGGGATCGGTCAGCCCCAGCATTTT. Protein product: CSARDAPGTGIGQPQHF.

This clonotype was counted many times. This rearrangement joins TRBV7-3 to TRBJ2-1, with TRBD1 as a possible D gene (5 bases). Looked up from germline, CDR1 is SGHTA and CDR2 is FQGTGA. This CDR3 spans 13 amino acids. V was trimmed by 3 bases and J by 5 bases, leaving 8 bases between them. The CDR3 is CASSLGLNNEQFF. For the CDR3, the DNA is TGTGCCAGCAGCTTGGGGCTAAACAATGAGCAGTTCTTC.

This clonotype has only a few counts. The chain recombines TRBV6-1 with TRBJ2-7; the match to TRBD1 covers 8 bases. Germline V gene lookup returns CDR1 MNHNS and CDR2 SASEGT. V lost 10 bases to trimming and J lost 5 bases; unmatched junction nucleotides: 10. There are 13 residues in the CDR3. The DNA for the CDR3 is TGTGCCACCTCCCGGACAGGGAGCCACGAGCAGTACGTC. Translated: CATSRTGSHEQYV.

The chain combines TRBV7-9 with TRBJ2-1; TRBD1 matches 9 bases. The V and J ends lost 5 bases and 5 bases, in that order; junction bases with no gene match: 10. The CDR3 totals 16 residues. Germline lookup yields CDR1 SEHNR and CDR2 FQNEAQ (reference sequence). CDR3 bases: TGTGCCAGCAGCCTAATTCCGGGACAGGGTAACAATGAGCAGTTCTTC. Its translation: CASSLIPGQGNNEQFF.

The V and J genes are TRBV10-1 and TRBJ2-2; D may correspond to TRBD1 or TRBD2 (5 bases each). Looked up from germline, CDR1 is WNHNN and CDR2 is SYGVQD (reference sequence). This CDR3 has 15 amino acids. Trimming pared 3 bases from V and 3 bases from J, leaving 11 bases between. The CDR3 region is CASSDWDGDTGELFF. Here the CDR3 DNA reads TGCGCCAGCAGTGACTGGGACGGAGACACCGGGGAGCTGTTTTTT.

Here the CDR3 DNA reads TGTGCCAGCAGTTCCGAACGGGGAGGGGGCGGAAACATTCAGTACTTC. Encoded protein: CASSSERGGGGNIQYF. V usage is TRBV6-2 or TRBV6-3 and J usage is TRBJ2-4; perhaps D is TRBD1 or TRBD2 (7 bases each). The germline V gene encodes CDR1 MNHEY and CDR2 SVGEGT. V dropped 4 bases and J dropped 6 bases, with 19 bases sitting between them. The CDR3 is 16 residues long.

The chain has TRBV28 and TRBJ2-3; 8 nucleotides align to TRBD2. J was trimmed by 8 bases and V by 0 bases; bases with no gene match: 7. Per the germline V gene, CDR1 is MDHEN and CDR2 is SYDVKM. CDR3 length: 15 residues. This chain's CDR3 is CASSLWSARGGTQYF. The DNA of the CDR3 is TGTGCCAGCAGTTTATGGAGCGCCCGGGGGGGTACGCAGTATTTT.

The chain carries TRBV27 and TRBJ1-5, with D maybe TRBD1 (6 bases). The germline gives CDR1 MNHEY, CDR2 SMNVEV (reference sequence). V shed 2 bases and J shed 4 bases, with 15 bases lying between them. The CDR3 consists of 16 residues. The CDR3 bases are TGTGCCAGCAGTTTAAACTCTCAGGGGAAAAATCAGCCCCAGCATTTT. Its protein is CASSLNSQGKNQPQHF.

This clonotype was picked up many times. This sequence joins TRBV5-1 and TRBJ1-4; TRBD1 might be the D (5 bases). This CDR3 has 14 amino acids. Germline CDR1 reads SGHRS; CDR2 reads YFSETQ. The ends were cut back, 0 bases at V and 8 bases at J, with 11 bases in the middle. Here the CDR3 DNA reads TGCGCCAGCAGCTTGGTGGACACGGAAGAAAAACTGTTTTTT. It translates to CASSLVDTEEKLFF.

The chain has TRBV7-8 and TRBJ2-7; 12 bases fit TRBD1. This CDR3 is 15 amino acids long. The junction had 8 bases not matched to a gene; V was cut back by 5 bases and J by 6 bases. CDR1 SGHVS and CDR2 FQNEAQ come from the germline V gene. The CDR3 nucleotides read TGTGCCAGCAGCCTCTCCGGGACAGGGGGCGCCGAGCAGTACTTC. Translated, it gives CASSLSGTGGAEQYF.

This sequence joins TRBV11-2 and TRBJ1-3; 8 nucleotides match TRBD1. Germline lookup yields CDR1 SGHAT and CDR2 FQNNGV. The CDR3 runs to 16 residues. V dropped 5 bases and J dropped 0; count of bases not matched to a gene: 6. DNA for the CDR3: TGTGCCAGCAGCCAAGGGACAGGACCCTCTGGAAACACCATATATTTT. Its translation: CASSQGTGPSGNTIYF.

The chain has TRBV7-2 and TRBJ1-4; no definite D call. Deletions cut 5 bases from V and 4 bases from J, with 17 bases between. There are 16 residues in the CDR3. Germline values: CDR1 SGHTA, CDR2 FQGNSA. CDR3 protein: CASSKNRGGSNEKLFF. Here the CDR3 DNA reads TGTGCCAGCAGCAAAAACCGAGGAGGTAGTAATGAAAAACTGTTTTTT.

This chain connects TRBV5-1 to TRBJ1-6, with D perhaps matching TRBD1 (5 bases). V dropped 3 bases and J dropped 10 bases, with 17 bases sitting between them. The CDR3 runs 15 residues. Per germline, CDR1 SGHRS and CDR2 YFSETQ. CDR3 nucleotides: TGCGCCAGCAGCTGGGAGGGGCTACGGGCCTCACCCCTCCACTTT. It yields the protein CASSWEGLRASPLHF. The whole variable domain, remainder taken from reference TRBV5-1 and TRBJ1-6, is KAGVTQTPRYLIKTRGQQVTLSCSPISGHRSVSWYQQTPGQGLQFLFEYFSETQRNKGNFPGRFSGRQFSNSRSEMNVSTLELGDSALYLCASSWEGLRASPLHFGNGTRLTVT.

The rearrangement joins TRBV10-3 to TRBJ2-3; D unclear. Trimming stripped 2 bases from V and 0 bases from J, with 15 bases between. The germline gives CDR1 ENHRY, CDR2 SYGVKD. The CDR3 totals 17 residues. The CDR3 nucleotides read TGTGCCATCAGTGAGCGGTATGACTCGCAAAGCACAGATACGCAGTATTTT. Translating gives CAISERYDSQSTDTQYF.

This chain links TRBV12-3 or TRBV12-4 with TRBJ1-2; 8 bases agree with TRBD1. The CDR3 is 15 residues long. The J segment lost 8 bases and the V segment lost 6 bases, leaving 14 bases of the junction unmatched. This chain's CDR3 is CASSPDRVDLRGYTF. Here the CDR3 DNA reads TGTGCCAGCAGCCCGGACAGGGTGGATCTAAGAGGCTACACCTTC.

Here the CDR3 DNA reads TGCAGTTGCTATTCAGTTCCGGGACTAGCGGATACCGGGGAGCTGTTTTTT. Protein product: CSCYSVPGLADTGELFF. The V gene is TRBV20-1, the J gene TRBJ2-2; TRBD2 matches at 11 bases. CDR1 is DFQATT, CDR2 SNEGSKA, per germline (reference sequence). The CDR3 length is 17 residues. V shed 8 bases and J 5 bases; nucleotides not matched to a gene: 16.

The chain uses TRBV5-4 and TRBJ2-4, with D possibly matching TRBD2 (6 bases). This CDR3 spans 15 amino acids. V lost 4 bases, J lost 6 bases, and 17 bases lay in between. Per germline, CDR1 SGHNT and CDR2 YYREEE (reference sequence). Here the CDR3 DNA reads TGTGCCAGCAGCCACCCGAGTTGGGGGGTAAACATTCAGTACTTC. It specifies CASSHPSWGVNIQYF.